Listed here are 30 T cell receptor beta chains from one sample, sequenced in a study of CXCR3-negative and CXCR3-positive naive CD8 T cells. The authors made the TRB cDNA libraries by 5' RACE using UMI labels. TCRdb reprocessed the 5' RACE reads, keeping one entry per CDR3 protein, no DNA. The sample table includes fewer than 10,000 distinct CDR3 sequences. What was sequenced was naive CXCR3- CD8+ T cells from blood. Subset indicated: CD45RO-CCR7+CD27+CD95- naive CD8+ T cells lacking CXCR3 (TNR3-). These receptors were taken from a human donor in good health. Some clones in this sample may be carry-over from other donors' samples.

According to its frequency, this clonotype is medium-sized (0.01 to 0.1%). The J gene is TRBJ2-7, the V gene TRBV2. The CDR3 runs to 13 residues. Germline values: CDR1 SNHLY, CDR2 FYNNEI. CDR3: CASIDRASYEQYF.

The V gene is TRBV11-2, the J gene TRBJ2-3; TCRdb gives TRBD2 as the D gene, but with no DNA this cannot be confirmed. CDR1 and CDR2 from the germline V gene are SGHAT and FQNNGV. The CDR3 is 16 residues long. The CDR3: CASSEVLAGEGDTQYF. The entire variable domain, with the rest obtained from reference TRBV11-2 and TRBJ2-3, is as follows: EAGVAQSPRYKIIEKRQSVAFWCNPISGHATLYWYQQILGQGPKLLIQFQNNGVVDDSQLPKDRFSAERLKGVDSTLKIQPAKLEDSAVYLCASSEVLAGEGDTQYFGPGTRLTVL.

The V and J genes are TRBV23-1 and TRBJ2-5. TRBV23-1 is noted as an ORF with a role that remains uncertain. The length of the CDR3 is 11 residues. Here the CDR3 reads CASSFLGPRYF.

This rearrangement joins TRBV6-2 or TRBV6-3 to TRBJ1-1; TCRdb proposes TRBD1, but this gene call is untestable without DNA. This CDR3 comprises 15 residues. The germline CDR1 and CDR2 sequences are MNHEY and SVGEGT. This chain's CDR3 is CASRAIKGENTEAFF.

The chain's CDR3 is CASSVVGGQETQYF. The chain joins TRBV9 to TRBJ2-5; absent DNA, TCRdb's TRBD1 call cannot be checked. The germline gives CDR1 SGDLS, CDR2 YYNGEE. The CDR3 has 14 amino acids.

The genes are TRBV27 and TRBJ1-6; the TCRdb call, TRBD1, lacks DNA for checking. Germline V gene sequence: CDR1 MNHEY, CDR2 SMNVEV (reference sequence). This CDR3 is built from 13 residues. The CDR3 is CASSPGVNSPLHF.

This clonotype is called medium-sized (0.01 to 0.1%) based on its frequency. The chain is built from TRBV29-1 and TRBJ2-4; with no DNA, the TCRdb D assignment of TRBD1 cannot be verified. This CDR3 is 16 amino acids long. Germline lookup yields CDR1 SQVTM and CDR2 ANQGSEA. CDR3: CSVEGLGHVAKNIQYF.

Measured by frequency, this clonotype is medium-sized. The CDR3 protein is CASSYSGVEAFF. The rearrangement links TRBV7-8 to TRBJ1-1; with no DNA, the TCRdb D assignment of TRBD1 cannot be verified. Germline CDR1 SGHVS, CDR2 FQNEAQ. CDR3 length: 12 amino acids.

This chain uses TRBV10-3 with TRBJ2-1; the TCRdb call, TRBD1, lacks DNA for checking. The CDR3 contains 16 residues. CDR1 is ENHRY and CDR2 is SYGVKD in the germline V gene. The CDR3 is CAISESTGGSYNEQFF.

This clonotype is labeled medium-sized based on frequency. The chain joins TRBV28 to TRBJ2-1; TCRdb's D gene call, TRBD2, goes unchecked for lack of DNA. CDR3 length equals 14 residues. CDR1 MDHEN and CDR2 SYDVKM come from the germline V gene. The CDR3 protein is CASSFTGASGEQFF.

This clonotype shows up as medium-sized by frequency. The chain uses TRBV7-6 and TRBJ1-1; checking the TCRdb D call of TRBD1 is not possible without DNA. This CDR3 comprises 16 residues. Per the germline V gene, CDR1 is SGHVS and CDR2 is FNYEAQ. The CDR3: CASSLDRNWGWTEAFF.

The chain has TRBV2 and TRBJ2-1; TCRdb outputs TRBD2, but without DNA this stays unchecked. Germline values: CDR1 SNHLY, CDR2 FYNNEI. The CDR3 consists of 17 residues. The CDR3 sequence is CASSEPPGEREYNEQFF.

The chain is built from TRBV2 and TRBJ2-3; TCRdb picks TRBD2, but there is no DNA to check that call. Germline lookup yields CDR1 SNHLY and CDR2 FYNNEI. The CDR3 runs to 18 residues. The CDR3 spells CASSEDRTSGGTTDTQYF. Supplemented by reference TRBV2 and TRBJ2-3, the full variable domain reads EPEVTQTPSHQVTQMGQEVILRCVPISNHLYFYWYRQILGQKVEFLVSFYNNEISEKSEIFDDQFSVERPDGSNFTLKIRSTKLEDSAMYFCASSEDRTSGGTTDTQYFGPGTRLTVL.

CDR3 amino acids: CASSRGTESNYGYTF. V and J are TRBV13 and TRBJ1-2; the TCRdb D gene call, TRBD1, has no DNA to confirm it. Germline CDR1 reads PRHDT; CDR2 reads FYEKMQ (reference sequence). The CDR3 is made up of 15 amino acids.

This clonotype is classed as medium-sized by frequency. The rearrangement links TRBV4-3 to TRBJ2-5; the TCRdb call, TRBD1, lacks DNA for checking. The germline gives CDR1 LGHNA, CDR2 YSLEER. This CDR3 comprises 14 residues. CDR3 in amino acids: CASSQDRAPETQYF.

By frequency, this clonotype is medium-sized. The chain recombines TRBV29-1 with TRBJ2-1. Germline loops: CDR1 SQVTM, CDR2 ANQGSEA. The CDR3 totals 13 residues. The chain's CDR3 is CSALPPNYNEQFF.

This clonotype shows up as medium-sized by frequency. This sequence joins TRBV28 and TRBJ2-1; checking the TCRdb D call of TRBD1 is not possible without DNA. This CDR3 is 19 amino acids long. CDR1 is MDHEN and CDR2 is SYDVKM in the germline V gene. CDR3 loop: CASSRTGTGGFLPYNEQFF.

CDR3 sequence reads: CSSRARGNTGELFF. This chain connects TRBV5-1 to TRBJ2-2; TCRdb names TRBD2, which stays unverified in the absence of DNA. Germline loops: CDR1 SGHRS, CDR2 YFSETQ. There are 14 residues in the CDR3.

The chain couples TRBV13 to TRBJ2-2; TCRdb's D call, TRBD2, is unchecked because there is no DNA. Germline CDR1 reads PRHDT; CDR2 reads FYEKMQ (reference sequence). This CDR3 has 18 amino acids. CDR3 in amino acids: CASSLRLAGFANTGELFF.

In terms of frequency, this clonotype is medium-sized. CDR3 in amino acids: CASSFYNEQFF. The chain employs TRBV14 and TRBJ2-1. Germline loops: CDR1 SGHDN, CDR2 FVKESK. This CDR3 is built from 11 residues.

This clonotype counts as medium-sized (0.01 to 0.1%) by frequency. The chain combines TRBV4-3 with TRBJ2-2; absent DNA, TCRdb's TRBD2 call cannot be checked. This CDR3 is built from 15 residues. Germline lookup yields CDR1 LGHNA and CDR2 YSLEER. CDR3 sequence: CASRAGGRGTGELFF.

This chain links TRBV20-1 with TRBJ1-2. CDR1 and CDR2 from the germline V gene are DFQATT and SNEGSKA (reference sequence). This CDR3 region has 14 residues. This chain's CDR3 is CSANDVGLNYGYTF.

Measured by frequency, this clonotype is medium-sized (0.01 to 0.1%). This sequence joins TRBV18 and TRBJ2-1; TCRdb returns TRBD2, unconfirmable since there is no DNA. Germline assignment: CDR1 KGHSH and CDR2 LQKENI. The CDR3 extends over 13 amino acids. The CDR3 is CASSPIVEDEQFF.

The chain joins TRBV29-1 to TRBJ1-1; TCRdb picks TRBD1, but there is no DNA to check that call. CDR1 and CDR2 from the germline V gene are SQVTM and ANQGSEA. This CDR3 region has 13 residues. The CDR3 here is CSVPYRGEAEAFF.

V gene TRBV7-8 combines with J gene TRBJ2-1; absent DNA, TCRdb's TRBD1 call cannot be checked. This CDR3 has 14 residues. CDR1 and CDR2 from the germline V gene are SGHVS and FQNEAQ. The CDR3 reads CASSPWGSINEQFF.

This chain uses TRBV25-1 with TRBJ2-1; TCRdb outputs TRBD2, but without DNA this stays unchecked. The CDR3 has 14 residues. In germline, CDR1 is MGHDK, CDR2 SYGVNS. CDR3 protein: CASSGSGTYSEQFF.

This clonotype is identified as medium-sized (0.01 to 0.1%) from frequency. The CDR3 sequence: CSVGEDSSYEQYF. The V call is TRBV29-1, the J call TRBJ2-7. The CDR3 is 13 amino acids. Germline V gene data show CDR1 as SQVTM and CDR2 as ANQGSEA.

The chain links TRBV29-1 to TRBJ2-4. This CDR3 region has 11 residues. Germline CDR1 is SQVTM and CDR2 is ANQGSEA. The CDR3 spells CSALAKNIQYF.

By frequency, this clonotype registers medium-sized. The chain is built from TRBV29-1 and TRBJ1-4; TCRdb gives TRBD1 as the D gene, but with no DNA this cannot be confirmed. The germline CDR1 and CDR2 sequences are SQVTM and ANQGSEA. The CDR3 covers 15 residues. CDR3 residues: CSVAGTGEGGEKLFF.

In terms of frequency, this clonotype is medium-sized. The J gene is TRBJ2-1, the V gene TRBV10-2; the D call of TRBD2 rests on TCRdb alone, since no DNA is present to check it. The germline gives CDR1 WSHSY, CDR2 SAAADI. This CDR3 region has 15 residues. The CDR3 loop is CASSEWLAGNNEQFF.